This T cell receptor (beta chain) derives from a study of CD8+ T cells in alopecia areata. Study-level information: A regimen of oral tofacitinib, 5 to 10 mg twice daily, was given to treated patients. It was 6 to 18 months of tofacitinib, and then there were 6 months off drug.

V lost 4 bases, J lost 6 bases, and 11 bases lay in between. Germline V CDR1 and CDR2: SQVTM, ANQGSEA. The length of the CDR3 is 12 residues. As regards this clone: Its specificity is not known.

Whole-study findings and limits: Greater clonality was observed in lesional scalp samples, especially alopecia totalis/universalis, versus normal scalp.

Sorting of PBMCs yielded the CD4+ and CD8+ T cells. It was cDNA, reverse transcribed from extracted RNA, that served as the sequencing template. Here immunoSEQ multiplex PCR was the method, and the copy in TCRdb shows in-frame clones only, minus some. The sample lists roughly 200,000 clones; roughly 65% were seen once. The V and J genes are TRBV29-1 and TRBJ2-3; D is unresolved. This TCR derives from a human donor with alopecia areata. The sample consisted of CD4+ T cells sorted from blood, taken at week 0. The CDR3 sequence: CSVGSSLDTQYF. CDR3 nucleotides: TGCAGCGTTGGGAGCTCCCTCGATACGCAGTATTTT.